The 25 T cell receptor beta chains presented below share a single source sample, sequenced in a study of blood T cell repertoires in COVID-19. Libraries were prepared by immunoSEQ multiplex PCR; TCRdb keeps only in-frame clonotypes and omits some of them. Among approximately 190,000 clones listed, 88% were seen once. Sequenced material: peripheral blood. These TCRs come from a woman between 40 and 50 years old who had recovered from COVID-19.

V and J are TRBV18 and TRBJ1-1; tentative D call: TRBD1 (6 bases). This CDR3 region has 16 residues. The V gene lost 3 bases and the J gene lost 0 bases, with 14 bases spanning the gap. CDR1 is KGHSH and CDR2 is LQKENI in the germline V gene. The CDR3 nucleotides read TGTGCCAGCTCACCCCCCTCGGGGGGGCTGAACACTGAAGCTTTCTTT. Translated, it gives CASSPPSGGLNTEAFF. Variable domain in full (rest from reference TRBV18 and TRBJ1-1): NAGVMQNPRHLVRRRGQEARLRCSPMKGHSHVYWYRQLPEEGLKFMVYLQKENIIDESGMPKERFSAEFPKEGPSILRIQQVVRGDSAAYFCASSPPSGGLNTEAFFGQGTRLTVV.

The chain combines TRBV5-1 with TRBJ2-5, with D possibly TRBD2 on 6 matching bases. The CDR3 is 14 residues long. Trimming pared 2 bases from V and 4 bases from J, leaving 12 bases between. The germline V gene has CDR1 SGHRS and CDR2 YFSETQ. CDR3 amino acids: CASSFYGGGETQYF. The CDR3 nucleotides read TGCGCCAGCAGCTTTTATGGGGGAGGAGAGACCCAGTACTTC.

V and J are TRBV7-3 and TRBJ2-2, with D uncertain. V gave up 4 bases and J gave up 6 bases, with 6 bases separating them. This CDR3 comprises 12 residues. Germline CDR1 is SGHTA and CDR2 is FQGTGA. In nucleotides, the CDR3 is TGTGCCAGCAGCTCTCGAGCCGGGGAGCTGTTTTTT. Translation gives CASSSRAGELFF. Together with reference TRBV7-3 and TRBJ2-2, the CDR3 gives the full variable domain: GAGVSQTPSNKVTEKGKYVELRCDPISGHTALYWYRQSLGQGPEFLIYFQGTGAADDSGLPNDRFFAVRPEGSVSTLKIQRTERGDSAVYLCASSSRAGELFFGEGSRLTVL.

The rearrangement uses TRBV9 and TRBJ2-7, with 7 bases that match TRBD1. Per germline, CDR1 SGDLS and CDR2 YYNGEE. This CDR3 has 12 amino acids. Trimming removed 3 bases from V and 8 bases from J; junction bases left unmatched: 5. In nucleotides, the CDR3 is TGTGCCAGCAGCGGACAGGGTTTGCAGCAGTACTTC. This encodes CASSGQGLQQYF. Drawing the rest from reference TRBV9 and TRBJ2-7, the complete variable domain is DSGVTQTPKHLITATGQRVTLRCSPRSGDLSVYWYQQSLDQGLQFLIQYYNGEERAKGNILERFSAQQFPDLHSELNLSSLELGDSALYFCASSGQGLQQYFGPGTRLTVT.

The rearrangement joins TRBV6-4 to TRBJ1-5; TRBD1 matches 7 bases. The V and J ends lost 3 bases and 3 bases, in that order; junction bases with no gene match: 5. Germline V gene lookup returns CDR1 MRHNA and CDR2 SNTAGT. The CDR3 spans 15 residues. Written as DNA, the CDR3 is TGTGCCAGCAGTGATCCGGACAGGCCCAATCAGCCCCAGCATTTT. Its translation: CASSDPDRPNQPQHF.

The chain uses TRBV9 and TRBJ2-7; 12 nucleotides agree with TRBD1. The CDR3 runs 14 residues. CDR1 and CDR2 from the germline V gene are SGDLS and YYNGEE. The J segment lost 6 bases and the V segment lost 4 bases, leaving 5 bases of the junction unmatched. This CDR3 reads CASSRGQGAGEQYF. CDR3 sequence (DNA): TGTGCCAGCAGCCGGGGACAGGGGGCGGGCGAGCAGTACTTC.

The chain couples TRBV11-3 to TRBJ2-2; 13 bases fit TRBD2. Germline CDR1 SGHNT, CDR2 YENEEA. This CDR3 is built from 16 residues. Unmatched junction bases numbered 6, after V lost 6 bases and J lost 5 bases. The DNA for the CDR3 is TGTGCCAGCAGTCCCCAACTAGCGGGAGGGACCGGGGAGCTGTTTTTT. This gives the protein CASSPQLAGGTGELFF.

V usage is TRBV7-2 and J usage is TRBJ2-5; 12 nucleotides align to TRBD2. This CDR3 has 18 amino acids. The V and J ends lost 1 base and 4 bases, in that order; junction bases with no gene match: 10. Germline V lookup: CDR1 SGHTA, CDR2 FQGNSA. CDR3 DNA sequence: TGTGCCAGCAGCTTAGGGGGTACTAGCGGGAGGTTTGGAGAGACCCAGTACTTC. Amino acid sequence: CASSLGGTSGRFGETQYF.

The V and J genes are TRBV12-3 or TRBV12-4 and TRBJ2-3; D is possibly TRBD1 (6 bases). Deletions cut 8 bases from V and 1 base from J, with 10 bases between. This CDR3 spans 13 amino acids. CDR3 region: CASGGQGTDTQYF. The CDR3 DNA follows: TGTGCCAGCGGGGGACAAGGCACAGATACGCAGTATTTT.

The V gene is TRBV29-1, the J gene TRBJ2-3; tentative D call: TRBD2 (6 bases). V gave up 7 bases and J gave up 3 bases, with 8 bases separating them. The CDR3 has 11 residues. Germline V gene lookup returns CDR1 SQVTM and CDR2 ANQGSEA. In nucleotides, the CDR3 is TGCAGCGGAGGGAGGACAGATACGCAGTATTTT. It translates to CSGGRTDTQYF.

The chain links TRBV28 to TRBJ2-7; D perhaps matches TRBD1 (5 bases). Trimming left V 6 bases short and J 1 base short, with 10 bases between. Per the germline V gene, CDR1 is MDHEN and CDR2 is SYDVKM. The CDR3 spans 13 residues. The CDR3 DNA reads TGTGCCAGCAGCCACAGGTTATCCTACGAGCAGTACTTC. Residues: CASSHRLSYEQYF.

This clone occurred once. The gene calls are TRBV5-1 and TRBJ1-2; D remains ambiguous. Trimming shortened V by 2 bases and J by 6 bases, and 8 bases separated the two germline ends. The CDR3 sequence is 12 residues long. CDR1 is SGHRS, CDR2 YFSETQ, per germline. CDR3 DNA sequence: TGCGCCAGCAGCTTCGAGGGCGATGGCTACACCTTC. This codes for CASSFEGDGYTF.

V is TRBV30 and J is TRBJ1-1; 7 bases line up with TRBD1. Trimming at V came to 3 bases and at J to 4 bases, leaving 5 bases not matched to a gene. Germline V gene lookup returns CDR1 GTSNPN and CDR2 SVGIG (reference sequence). This CDR3 comprises 13 residues. CDR3 protein: CAWSPTGLTEAFF. The DNA of the CDR3 is TGTGCCTGGAGCCCGACAGGGCTCACTGAAGCTTTCTTT.

V and J are TRBV14 and TRBJ1-4; 8 nucleotides align to TRBD1. This CDR3 has 14 amino acids. CDR1 is SGHDN and CDR2 is FVKESK in the germline V gene. The trim removed 4 bases at V and 7 bases at J, leaving 5 bases unmatched. The CDR3 loop reads CASSPRQGSEKLFF. The CDR3 DNA reads TGTGCCAGCAGCCCCCGACAGGGGAGTGAAAAACTGTTTTTT.

This clone was counted once. This chain uses TRBV5-1 with TRBJ2-7; D unclear. The V end was cut by 5 bases, the J end by 1 base, with 4 bases between. Germline V gene sequence: CDR1 SGHRS, CDR2 YFSETQ. The CDR3 extends over 11 amino acids. CDR3 loop: CASSSSYEQYF. In nucleotides, the CDR3 is TGCGCCAGCAGTTCGTCCTACGAGCAGTACTTC.

The chain uses TRBV27 and TRBJ2-3, with TRBD2 matching over 10 bases. The V segment lost 8 bases and the J segment 2 bases; nucleotides outside the gene matches: 19. CDR3 length: 19 residues. CDR1 MNHEY and CDR2 SMNVEV come from the germline V gene (reference sequence). The CDR3 bases are TGTGCCAGCGGGTTCGAGGGTAGCGGGAGGACCCCGCCCACAGATACGCAGTATTTT. Translated: CASGFEGSGRTPPTDTQYF.

This clone was recorded once. The chain has TRBV3-1 (or the pseudogene TRBV3-2) and TRBJ2-7; tentative D call: TRBD1 (6 bases). From germline, CDR1 is LGHDT and CDR2 YNNKEL (reference sequence). The CDR3 is made up of 14 amino acids. V dropped 2 bases and J dropped 1 base, with 9 bases sitting between them. CDR3: CASSQIRGSYEQYF. The CDR3 nucleotides are TGTGCCAGCAGCCAAATTAGGGGGTCCTACGAGCAGTACTTC.

The chain recombines TRBV4-1 with TRBJ2-7; D unresolved. Trimming cost V 0 bases and J 5 bases, with 11 bases left between them. CDR1 MGHRA and CDR2 YSYEKL come from the germline V gene. The CDR3 contains 14 residues. Here the CDR3 DNA reads TGCGCCAGCAGCCAAGATCAGGTCCCAGACGAGCAGTACTTC. Translated, it gives CASSQDQVPDEQYF.

The rearrangement joins TRBV27 to TRBJ2-7; D remains ambiguous. Per germline, CDR1 MNHEY and CDR2 SMNVEV (reference sequence). The CDR3 loop spans 13 amino acids. Trimming removed 7 bases at V and 2 bases at J, with 12 bases between. The DNA for the CDR3 is TGTGCCAGCACTAATACTCCTCCCTACGAGCAGTACTTC. Protein: CASTNTPPYEQYF.

The rearrangement joins TRBV7-2 to TRBJ2-1, with 9 bases lining up with TRBD2. This CDR3 comprises 14 residues. The ends lost 5 bases at V and 6 bases at J; junction bases unmatched: 5. In germline, CDR1 is SGHTA, CDR2 FQGNSA. The chain's CDR3 is CASSHPTSGNEQFF. The CDR3, as DNA: TGTGCCAGCAGCCACCCGACTAGCGGCAATGAGCAGTTCTTC.

This clone has just a few counts. The J gene is TRBJ2-1, the V gene TRBV7-8; TRBD2 matches at 10 bases. Germline CDR1 is SGHVS and CDR2 is FQNEAQ. Unmatched junction bases numbered 6, after V lost 2 bases and J lost 8 bases. The CDR3 length is 15 residues. The DNA of the CDR3 is TGTGCCAGCAGCTTATGGTCTAGCGGGAGTGATGAGCAGTTCTTC. Its translation: CASSLWSSGSDEQFF. The full variable domain, with the rest looked up from reference TRBV7-8 and TRBJ2-1, is GAGVSQSPRYKVAKRGQDVALRCDPISGHVSLFWYQQALGQGPEFLTYFQNEAQLDKSGLPSDRFFAERPEGSVSTLKIQRTQQEDSAVYLCASSLWSSGSDEQFFGPGTRLTVL.

V usage is TRBV7-9 and J usage is TRBJ2-7; 7 bases align to TRBD1. V trimming: 4 bases; J trimming: 3 bases; junction bases outside the gene matches: 9. The CDR3 is made up of 15 amino acids. The germline V gene encodes CDR1 SEHNR and CDR2 FQNEAQ (reference sequence). The CDR3 coding sequence is TGTGCCAGCAGCTCACAAAACAGGGGAAACTACGAGCAGTACTTC. It translates to CASSSQNRGNYEQYF.

This chain connects TRBV2 to TRBJ1-6, with TRBD1 as a possible D gene (5 bases). Germline CDR1 and CDR2: SNHLY and FYNNEI. The CDR3 totals 16 residues. Deletions cut 7 bases from V and 5 bases from J, with 18 bases between. The CDR3 DNA reads as TGTGCCAGCACCATACTGGGTGACAGAAATAATTCACCCCTCCACTTT. This codes for CASTILGDRNNSPLHF. The variable domain in full, with the rest retrieved from reference TRBV2 and TRBJ1-6, is EPEVTQTPSHQVTQMGQEVILRCVPISNHLYFYWYRQILGQKVEFLVSFYNNEISEKSEIFDDQFSVERPDGSNFTLKIRSTKLEDSAMYFCASTILGDRNNSPLHFGNGTRLTVT.

This chain connects TRBV7-9 to TRBJ2-5; D gene uncertain. This CDR3 comprises 13 residues. Trimming took off 0 bases at V and 2 bases at J, with 4 bases between the two ends. Germline V gene sequence: CDR1 SEHNR, CDR2 FQNEAQ (reference sequence). The CDR3 region is CASSLAPQETQYF. DNA of the CDR3: TGTGCCAGCAGCTTAGCTCCTCAAGAGACCCAGTACTTC.

The chain combines TRBV19 with TRBJ2-5; TRBD1 matches 12 bases. CDR3 length: 15 residues. The V and J ends lost 10 bases and 5 bases, in that order; junction bases with no gene match: 11. Germline assignment: CDR1 LNHDA and CDR2 SQIVND (reference sequence). CDR3: CATNDWDRGLETQYF. The CDR3 nucleotides read TGTGCCACCAACGATTGGGACAGGGGGCTGGAGACCCAGTACTTC.